The subject of this entry is one T cell receptor beta chain. These data belong to a study of blood T cells in healthy people across ages. A second PCR, run for about 6 to 12 cycles, used a sample-barcoded 5' primer plus a J-beta primer mix. TCRdb called the 5' RACE reads again in MiXCR, with one record for every CDR3 protein. Of around 520,000 distinct CDR3 sequences in the sample, about 27% were seen once. These data are also associated with another study on T cells of mothers and their children.

Sequences were obtained from blood. The TCR originated in a boy younger than 10 in good health.

CDR3 sequence (DNA): TGTGCCACCAGTAGCGGGACCGGCGAGACCCAGTACTTC. Residues: CATSSGTGETQYF. The chain has TRBV24-1 and TRBJ2-5; TRBD2 matches at 7 bases. J gave up 5 bases and V 6 bases, and 5 bases lay outside the gene matches. There are 13 residues in the CDR3. CDR1 is KGHDR, CDR2 SFDVKD, per germline.